This T cell receptor (beta chain) appears in the sequencing data of a study of blood T cell repertoires in COVID-19. Study context: Sites across the United States, Italy and Spain contributed samples from acute and convalescent COVID-19. Sample material is recorded as cDNA or gDNA derived from T cells, B-cell-depleted T cells, or PBMCs.

In the original workflow: The authors estimated nucleated cell counts from reference gene primer amplification. Clones were read by immunoSEQ multiplex PCR, and TCRdb kept only the in-frame ones, dropping some. The DNA gave D and trimming, while V, J and clone size come from that table. The top ten hold about 17% of the sample, which has tens of thousands of clones, around 88% seen once. CDR3 length: 12 amino acids. CDR1 and CDR2 from the germline V gene are SEHNR and FQNEAQ (reference sequence). Between the trimmed V and J ends, which lost 8 bases and 5 bases, there was a span of 12 bases. Specimen: peripheral blood. The TCR was taken from a woman aged 55-69 years with acute or convalescent COVID-19. This chain connects TRBV7-9 to TRBJ1-1, with no clear D. CDR3 bases: TGTGCCAGCGACGACCCGGGGACTGAAGCTTTCTTT. Amino acids: CASDDPGTEAFF.